This entry lists 9 T cell receptor beta chains sequenced from one sample in a study of beta chain features in type 1 diabetes. Overall study results and limits: Within each of all four CD4+ subsets, Type 1 diabetes patients had TCRB CDR3s that were moderately but significantly shorter.

Expressed TCRB transcripts were sequenced because the entire RNA isolate underwent reverse transcription. Profiling relied on immunoSEQ multiplex PCR, and the TCRdb table lists in-frame clones only, not all of them. The sample holds about 650,000 clones, around 12% seen once. Their cognate antigens are unknown. The sample taken for sequencing was naive CD4+ T cells from blood. Receptors were obtained from a man aged 25 to 40 with type 1 diabetes.

The chain joins TRBV5-1 to TRBJ2-7, with D perhaps matching TRBD2 (5 bases). The CDR3 totals 14 residues. From germline, CDR1 is SGHRS and CDR2 YFSETQ. Trimming cost V 6 bases and J 0 bases, with 13 bases left between them. The CDR3 DNA is TGCGCCAGCAACATGGACGGGGACTCCTACGAGCAGTACTTC. Amino acids: CASNMDGDSYEQYF.

This clone was picked up a small number of times. The chain recombines TRBV14 with TRBJ2-5; 7 bases match TRBD1. The J segment lost 1 base and the V segment lost 5 bases, leaving 1 base of the junction unmatched. CDR1 and CDR2 from the germline V gene are SGHDN and FVKESK. CDR3 length: 13 amino acids. CDR3 in DNA: TGTGCCAGCAGCGGACAGGCCCAAGAGACCCAGTACTTC. This gives the protein CASSGQAQETQYF.

This sequence joins TRBV27 and TRBJ1-6; D remains unclear. The CDR3 spans 12 residues. V lost 5 bases, J lost 8 bases, and 7 bases lay in between. CDR1 and CDR2 (germline): MNHEY, SMNVEV (reference sequence). CDR3 in DNA: TGTGCCAGCAGTCGGGTAGATTCACCCCTCCACTTT. The encoded protein is CASSRVDSPLHF.

The chain couples TRBV7-9 to TRBJ2-1; 14 bases map to TRBD2. The CDR3 is made up of 18 amino acids. Germline V gives CDR1 SEHNR, CDR2 FQNEAQ (reference sequence). V shed 2 bases, J shed 3 bases, and the junction held 6 bases outside the gene matches. CDR3 sequence (DNA): TGTGCCAGCAGCTTAATCCTCGGGACTAGCGGGGGCTACAATGAGCAGTTCTTC. It translates to CASSLILGTSGGYNEQFF.

The rearrangement uses TRBV5-4 and TRBJ1-1, with D possibly being TRBD1 (6 bases). Looked up from germline, CDR1 is SGHNT and CDR2 is YYREEE (reference sequence). Trimming took 4 bases from V and 0 from J, leaving 13 bases between them. The CDR3 has 15 residues. For the CDR3, the DNA is TGTGCCAGCAGCACCCGACAGGCGTTGAACACTGAAGCTTTCTTT. It translates to CASSTRQALNTEAFF.

A few counts support this clone. This chain joins TRBV4-2 and TRBJ1-3; a weak D match, TRBD1 (5 bases). The CDR3 is made up of 17 amino acids. The V and J ends lost 2 bases and 2 bases respectively, with 16 bases between them. Germline CDR1 reads LGHNA; CDR2 reads YNFKEQ. The CDR3 region has the DNA TGTGCCAGCAGCCAAAGAGTATTAGGGGAGGCTGGAAACACCATATATTTT. Residues: CASSQRVLGEAGNTIYF.

This clone was detected only a few times. The rearrangement uses TRBV7-9 and TRBJ2-3, with a weak D call TRBD2 (6 bases). CDR3 length equals 17 residues. V lost 0 bases to trimming and J lost 1 base, with 14 bases between them. From germline, CDR1 is SEHNR and CDR2 FQNEAQ (reference sequence). Written as DNA, the CDR3 is TGTGCCAGCAGCTTAGCCCGGGACTCCCAGGGCACAGATACGCAGTATTTT. Amino acid sequence: CASSLARDSQGTDTQYF.

This clone has more than one count but fewer than ten. The CDR3 DNA sequence: TGTGCCAGCAGCGCGAGATTTCAGGGTGCGGGGGAGCTGTTTTTT. It yields the protein CASSARFQGAGELFF. The rearrangement joins TRBV11-3 to TRBJ2-2, with D possibly being TRBD1 (5 bases). Germline values: CDR1 SGHNT, CDR2 YENEEA. The V end was cut by 5 bases, the J end by 8 bases, with 18 bases between. CDR3 size: 15 residues.

This rearrangement joins TRBV6-1 to TRBJ2-1, with 7 bases identical to TRBD1. Germline CDR1 and CDR2: MNHNS and SASEGT. This CDR3 spans 14 amino acids. Trimming took 7 bases from V and 4 from J; bases not matched to a gene: 7. For the CDR3, the DNA is TGTGCCAGCATTTTGACAGGGCTATACAATGAGCAGTTCTTC. Amino acids: CASILTGLYNEQFF.